The entry below describes one T cell receptor (beta chain). The source of the sample is a study of control samples from healthy donors and cancer patients. Trimming at V came to 7 bases and at J to 2 bases, leaving 14 bases not matched to a gene. CDR3 length: 17 residues. Looked up from germline, CDR1 is MNHEY and CDR2 is SVGEGT. The table came from immunoSEQ multiplex PCR; TCRdb's copy has only in-frame clones and leaves some out. The sample has around 150,000 clones; around 88% are singletons. The sample was blood. The origin of this receptor is a man aged 18-30 years in good health. The chain couples TRBV6-2 or TRBV6-3 to TRBJ2-4, with 7 bases that match TRBD1. CDR3 nucleotides: TGTGCCAGCACCCCCGGGACAGATGTTTGGACCAAAAACATTCAGTACTTC. Residues: CASTPGTDVWTKNIQYF.